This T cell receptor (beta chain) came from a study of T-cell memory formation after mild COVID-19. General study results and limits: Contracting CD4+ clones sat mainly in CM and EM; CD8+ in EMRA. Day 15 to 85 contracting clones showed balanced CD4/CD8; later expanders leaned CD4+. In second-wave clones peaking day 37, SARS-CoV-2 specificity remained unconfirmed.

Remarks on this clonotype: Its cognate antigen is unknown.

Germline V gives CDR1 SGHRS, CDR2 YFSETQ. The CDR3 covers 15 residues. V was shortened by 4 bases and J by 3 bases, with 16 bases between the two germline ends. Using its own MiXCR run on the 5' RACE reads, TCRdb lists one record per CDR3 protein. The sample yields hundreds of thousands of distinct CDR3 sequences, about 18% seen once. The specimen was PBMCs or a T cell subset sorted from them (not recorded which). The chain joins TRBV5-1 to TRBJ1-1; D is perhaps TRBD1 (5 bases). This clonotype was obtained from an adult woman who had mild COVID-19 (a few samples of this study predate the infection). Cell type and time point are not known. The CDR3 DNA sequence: TGCGCCAGCAGCCGCGGCGGGGGGACGGACACTGAAGCTTTCTTT. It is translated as CASSRGGGTDTEAFF.